Below are 19 T cell receptor beta chains sequenced from a single sample in a study of CD8 T cells in Susac syndrome. RNA, at about 0.45 to 1 ug, was reverse transcribed with random hexamers. MiXCR, run by TCRdb on the immunoSEQ multiplex PCR reads, gives a single entry per CDR3 protein. The sample carries 300,000 or so distinct CDR3 sequences, about 92% recorded once. Sequencing used CD4+ T cells from PBMCs. All receptors come from a human donor with multiple sclerosis.

The V gene is TRBV9, the J gene TRBJ1-6; possibly TRBD1 for D (5 bases). Germline V lookup: CDR1 SGDLS, CDR2 YYNGEE. V was cut by 4 bases and J by 6 bases, with 17 bases left in between. CDR3 size: 16 residues. Written as DNA, the CDR3 is TGTGCCAGCAGCCCCGGGGGACTAGACGGTAATTCACCCCTCCACTTT. This translates into CASSPGGLDGNSPLHF.

V and J are TRBV10-3 and TRBJ2-5; weak D call: TRBD2 (6 bases). The V end lost 4 bases, the J end lost 4 bases, and 13 bases lay between the germline ends. This CDR3 comprises 14 residues. Germline V gene sequence: CDR1 ENHRY, CDR2 SYGVKD. This CDR3 is CAISGRLVPETQYF. CDR3 DNA: TGTGCCATCAGTGGCCGACTAGTCCCAGAGACCCAGTACTTC.

The chain combines TRBV18 with TRBJ2-6; TRBD1 agrees at 7 bases. The CDR3 loop spans 19 amino acids. With 3 bases clipped from V and 0 bases from J, the junction kept 11 bases outside the gene matches. The germline V gene has CDR1 KGHSH and CDR2 LQKENI. This CDR3 is CASSPTTGAENSGANVLTF. The CDR3 DNA is TGTGCCAGCTCACCCACCACAGGGGCCGAAAACTCTGGGGCCAACGTCCTGACTTTC.

This rearrangement joins TRBV21-1 to TRBJ2-7; no DNA check was done on the table's D call, TRBD2. TRBV21-1 is a pseudogene locus. CDR3 size: 17 residues. In DNA, the CDR3 is TGTGCCAGCAGCAACGGTGAGGGAGGACCACCCTCCTACGAGCAGTACTTC. It yields the protein CASSNGEGGPPSYEQYF.

This sequence joins TRBV19 and TRBJ1-1; 7 nucleotides align to TRBD1. CDR3 length equals 13 residues. Germline V lookup: CDR1 LNHDA, CDR2 SQIVND (reference sequence). Trimming cost V 9 bases and J 4 bases; bases outside gene matches: 8. CDR3 DNA sequence: TGTGCCAGCGACGACAGGGCGAGCACTGAAGCTTTCTTT. Translation gives CASDDRASTEAFF. The full variable domain, in which reference TRBV19 and TRBJ1-1 provide the parts outside the CDR3, is DGGITQSPKYLFRKEGQNVTLSCEQNLNHDAMYWYRQDPGQGLRLIYYSQIVNDFQKGDIAEGYSVSREKKESFPLTVTSAQKNPTAFYLCASDDRASTEAFFGQGTRLTVV.

This rearrangement joins TRBV3-1 to TRBJ1-4; a possible D gene is TRBD1 (6 bases). V was clipped by 3 bases and J by 3 bases, with 8 bases between them. The CDR3 length is 14 residues. Germline V gene data show CDR1 as LGHDT and CDR2 as YNNKEL (reference sequence). CDR3 protein: CASSHRGPNEKLFF. The CDR3 DNA sequence: TGTGCCAGCAGCCACCGGGGGCCTAATGAAAAACTGTTTTTT.

The chain carries TRBV20-1 and TRBJ2-2; 7 bases are a match to TRBD1. The CDR3 contains 18 residues. J gave up 4 bases and V 0 bases, and 14 bases lay outside the gene matches. Germline CDR1 is DFQATT and CDR2 is SNEGSKA (reference sequence). This CDR3 is CSARERRLDRLGTGELFF. In DNA, the CDR3 is TGCAGTGCTAGAGAGAGGAGGTTGGACAGGTTGGGCACCGGGGAGCTGTTTTTT.

The rearrangement joins TRBV5-1 to TRBJ2-2, with D uncertain. CDR3 length equals 15 residues. Per the germline V gene, CDR1 is SGHRS and CDR2 is YFSETQ. Trimming cost V 0 bases and J 8 bases, with 14 bases left between them. DNA of the CDR3: TGCGCCAGCAGCTTGGGATCTCGCCGTTGGGGGGAGCTGTTTTTT. This translates into CASSLGSRRWGELFF.

The chain combines TRBV5-1 with TRBJ1-1; no clear D gene. The CDR3 is 14 amino acids. Trimming took 4 bases from V and 3 from J, leaving 13 bases between them. Germline V gene sequence: CDR1 SGHRS, CDR2 YFSETQ. The CDR3 loop is CASSAIQGDTEAFF. DNA of the CDR3: TGCGCCAGCAGCGCGATTCAAGGAGACACTGAAGCTTTCTTT. The full variable domain, completed using reference TRBV5-1 and TRBJ1-1, is KAGVTQTPRYLIKTRGQQVTLSCSPISGHRSVSWYQQTPGQGLQFLFEYFSETQRNKGNFPGRFSGRQFSNSRSEMNVSTLELGDSALYLCASSAIQGDTEAFFGQGTRLTVV.

The J gene is TRBJ2-7, the V gene TRBV5-6; 8 positions match TRBD1. V shed 2 bases, J shed 4 bases, and the junction held 5 bases outside the gene matches. The CDR3 contains 14 residues. Germline CDR1 reads SGHDT; CDR2 reads YYEEEE. The CDR3 reads CASSFRDRLYEQYF. The CDR3 DNA is TGTGCCAGCAGCTTCCGGGACAGGTTGTACGAGCAGTACTTC.

The chain joins TRBV29-1 to TRBJ1-1, with D possibly matching TRBD1 (6 bases). There are 16 residues in the CDR3. Trimming left V 7 bases short and J 0 bases short, with 21 bases between. Germline V gene lookup returns CDR1 SQVTM and CDR2 ANQGSEA. The CDR3 DNA reads as TGCAGCGGACGCCGGGACACCGGGATCGTGAACACTGAAGCTTTCTTT. This codes for CSGRRDTGIVNTEAFF.

V and J are TRBV5-1 and TRBJ2-3; 8 bases fit TRBD2. CDR3 length: 16 amino acids. Germline loops: CDR1 SGHRS, CDR2 YFSETQ. V was pared by 0 bases and J by 2 bases, with 5 bases of the junction left unmatched. CDR3 residues: CASSLVGGGTTDTQYF. CDR3 in DNA: TGCGCCAGCAGCTTGGTAGGCGGGGGGACCACAGATACGCAGTATTTT.

This chain uses TRBV5-6 with TRBJ2-5; TRBD1 or TRBD2 may be the D gene (5 bases each). Trimming removed 1 base from V and 8 bases from J, with 12 bases in between. Germline CDR1 SGHDT, CDR2 YYEEEE. The CDR3 contains 13 residues. The CDR3 DNA sequence: TGTGCCAGCAGCTTGAGCCCGGGGCGAACCCAGTACTTC. It codes for CASSLSPGRTQYF. Full variable domain (outside the CDR3, taken from reference TRBV5-6 and TRBJ2-5): DAGVTQSPTHLIKTRGQQVTLRCSPKSGHDTVSWYQQALGQGPQFIFQYYEEEERQRGNFPDRFSGHQFPNYSSELNVNALLLGDSALYLCASSLSPGRTQYFGPGTRLLVL.

The rearrangement joins TRBV6-1 to TRBJ1-4; possible D gene TRBD1, 6 bases. The CDR3 length is 17 residues. CDR1 is MNHNS, CDR2 SASEGT, per germline. V was pared by 5 bases and J by 0 bases, with 16 bases between. The CDR3 loop reads CASSPLQGTATNEKLFF. As DNA, the CDR3 is TGTGCCAGCAGTCCCCTCCAGGGGACGGCAACTAATGAAAAACTGTTTTTT.

This chain links TRBV3-1 with TRBJ1-1, with D possibly being TRBD1 (5 bases). Germline V gene lookup returns CDR1 LGHDT and CDR2 YNNKEL (reference sequence). The CDR3 loop spans 16 amino acids. The V and J ends lost 4 bases and 4 bases respectively, with 19 bases between them. The CDR3, as DNA: TGTGCCAGCAGCCCAACCCGGACATACAAAGGCACTGAAGCTTTCTTT. It encodes CASSPTRTYKGTEAFF.

The J gene is TRBJ2-1, the V gene TRBV6-4; 10 bases align to TRBD2. CDR3 length: 14 residues. Germline V gene sequence: CDR1 MRHNA, CDR2 SNTAGT. Unmatched junction bases numbered 9, after V lost 7 bases and J lost 9 bases. CDR3 coding DNA: TGTGCCAGCATATCAGCGGGGGGGCGGAGTGAGCAGTTCTTC. Protein sequence: CASISAGGRSEQFF.

CDR3 coding DNA: TGTGCCAGCTCAAGGGCAGCAAATGAAAAACTGTTTTTT. Protein sequence: CASSRAANEKLFF. V and J are TRBV18 and TRBJ1-4, with no clear D. The CDR3 has 13 residues. CDR1 is KGHSH, CDR2 LQKENI, per germline. Trimming stripped 5 bases from V and 5 bases from J, with 9 bases between. The entire variable domain, with the rest obtained from reference TRBV18 and TRBJ1-4, is as follows: NAGVMQNPRHLVRRRGQEARLRCSPMKGHSHVYWYRQLPEEGLKFMVYLQKENIIDESGMPKERFSAEFPKEGPSILRIQQVVRGDSAAYFCASSRAANEKLFFGSGTQLSVL.

The rearrangement uses TRBV27 and TRBJ2-1, with 7 positions matching TRBD2. The CDR3 totals 14 residues. The J segment lost 7 bases and the V segment lost 6 bases, leaving 9 bases of the junction unmatched. The germline V gene encodes CDR1 MNHEY and CDR2 SMNVEV (reference sequence). The CDR3 DNA reads as TGTGCCAGCAGCCCTTCCCGACTAGCTAATGAGCAGTTCTTC. Translation gives CASSPSRLANEQFF.

This rearrangement joins TRBV7-2 to TRBJ2-2; unclear D gene. There are 14 residues in the CDR3. Trimming pared 2 bases from V and 1 base from J, leaving 5 bases between. In germline, CDR1 is SGHTA, CDR2 FQGNSA. CDR3 bases: TGTGCCAGCAGCTTATCCCAGAACACCGGGGAGCTGTTTTTT. Its translation: CASSLSQNTGELFF.